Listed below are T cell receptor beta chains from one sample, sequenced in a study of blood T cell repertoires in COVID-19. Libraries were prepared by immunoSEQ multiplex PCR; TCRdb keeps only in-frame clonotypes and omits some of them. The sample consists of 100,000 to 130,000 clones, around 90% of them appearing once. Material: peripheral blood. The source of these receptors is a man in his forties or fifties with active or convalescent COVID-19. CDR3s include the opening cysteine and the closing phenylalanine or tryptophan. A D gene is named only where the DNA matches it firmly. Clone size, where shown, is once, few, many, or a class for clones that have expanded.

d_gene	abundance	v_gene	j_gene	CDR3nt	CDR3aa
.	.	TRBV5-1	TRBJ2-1	TGCGCCAGCAGTCGGGCAGGGGTAGGGACGCCAGAATCGGGGCAGTTCTTC	CASSRAGVGTPESGQFF
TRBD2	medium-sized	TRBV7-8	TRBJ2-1	TGTGCCAGCAGCTTTGGGCTAGCGGGAGAAATAATTGGTGGTGAGCAGTTCTTC	CASSFGLAGEIIGGEQFF
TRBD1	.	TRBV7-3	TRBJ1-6	TGTGCCAGCAGCGTCGCGGGACAGGGAATTTCACCCCTCCACTTT	CASSVAGQGISPLHF
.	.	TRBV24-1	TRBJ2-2	TGTGCCTCAGGTTTTTCCGGGGAGCTGTTTTTT	CASGFSGELFF
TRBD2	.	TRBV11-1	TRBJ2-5	TGTGCCAGCAGCCATCGACTAGCGGGGGAAGAGACCCAGTACTTC	CASSHRLAGEETQYF
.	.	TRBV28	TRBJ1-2	TGTGCCAGCAGGACCCTGGGGGCTGGCTACACCTTC	CASRTLGAGYTF
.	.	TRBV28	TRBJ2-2	TGTGCCAGCAAACTTTTAACCACCGGGGAGCTGTTTTTT	CASKLLTTGELFF
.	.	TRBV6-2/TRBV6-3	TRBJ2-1	TGTGCCAGCAGTTACCCCGCGGGTGGCTTCCCCAATGAGCAGTTCTTC	CASSYPAGGFPNEQFF
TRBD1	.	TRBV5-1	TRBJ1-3	TGCGCCAGCAGCCTACAGGGGTCGTCCTCTGGAAACACCATATATTTT	CASSLQGSSSGNTIYF
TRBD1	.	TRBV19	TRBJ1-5	TGTGCCAGTAACCCCGGGACAGGGGGTCAGCCCCAGCATTTT	CASNPGTGGQPQHF
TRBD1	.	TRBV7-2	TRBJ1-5	TGTGCCAGCAGCGGCGGACAGGGGGCTGGTCAGCCCCAGCATTTT	CASSGGQGAGQPQHF
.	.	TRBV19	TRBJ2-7	TGTGCCAGTAGCCGCGGGATCTCCTACGAGCAGTACTTC	CASSRGISYEQYF
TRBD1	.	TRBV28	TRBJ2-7	TGTGCCAGCAGCCCCCACGACAGGGCCTACGAGCAGTACTTC	CASSPHDRAYEQYF
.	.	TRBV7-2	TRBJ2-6	TGTGCCAGCAGCTTAAGCCGAGGGGGAGCGGGGGCCAACGTCCTGACTTTC	CASSLSRGGAGANVLTF
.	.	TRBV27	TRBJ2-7	TGTGCCAGCAGTCGACAGGGGCTAGCGGGATCCTACGAGCAGTACTTC	CASSRQGLAGSYEQYF
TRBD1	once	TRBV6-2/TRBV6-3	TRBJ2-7	TGTGCCAGCAGTGCCGGGACAGGGGTCAGCGAGCAGTACTTC	CASSAGTGVSEQYF
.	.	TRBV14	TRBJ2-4	TGTGCCAGCAGCCAAGCCACTAGGTCCAAAAACATTCAGTACTTC	CASSQATRSKNIQYF
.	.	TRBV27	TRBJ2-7	TGTGCCAGCAGTGGGACTTTACACCACGAGCAGTACTTC	CASSGTLHHEQYF
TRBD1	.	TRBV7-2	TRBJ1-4	TGTGCCAGCAGCCAATACTCCCACCGACAGGGATGGGAAAAACTGTTTTTT	CASSQYSHRQGWEKLFF
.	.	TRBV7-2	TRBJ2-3	TGTGCCAGCAGCTTCAGGGGAGGGGGGGAGGATACGCAGTATTTT	CASSFRGGGEDTQYF
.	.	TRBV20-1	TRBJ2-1	TGCAGTGCTAGGGGGCTTGGTGAGCAGTTCTTC	CSARGLGEQFF
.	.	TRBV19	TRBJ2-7	TGTGCCAGTAGTAGAGTGCCATCCTACGAGCAGTACTTC	CASSRVPSYEQYF
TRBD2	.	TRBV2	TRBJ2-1	TGTGCCAGCAGTGTCAGGCTAGCGGGAGCCACTGAGCAGTTCTTC	CASSVRLAGATEQFF
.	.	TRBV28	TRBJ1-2	TGTGCCAGCAGTTTAGGGCATACCGGTGGCTACACCTTC	CASSLGHTGGYTF
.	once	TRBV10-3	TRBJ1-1	TGTGCCACCATAGGGGGAGTTAACACTGAAGCTTTCTTT	CATIGGVNTEAFF
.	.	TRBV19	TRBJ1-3	TGTGCCAGTAGGAAACGCGACAGAACCTCTGGAAACACCATATATTTT	CASRKRDRTSGNTIYF
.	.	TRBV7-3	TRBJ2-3	TGTGCCAGCTCTCCTCTCGGGCAGGGTGGAGATACGCAGTATTTT	CASSPLGQGGDTQYF
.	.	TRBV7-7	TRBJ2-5	TGTGCTAGCAGCTTAGATACTTCGGAGGAGACCCAGTACTTC	CASSLDTSEETQYF
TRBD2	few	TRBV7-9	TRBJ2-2	TGTGCCAGCAGCCCGGGACTAGCGGCTAACACCGGGGAGCTGTTTTTT	CASSPGLAANTGELFF
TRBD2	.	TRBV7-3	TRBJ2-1	TGTGCCAGCAGCTTTGGACTAGCGGGAGGAAATGAGCAGTTCTTC	CASSFGLAGGNEQFF
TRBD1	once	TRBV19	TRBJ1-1	TGTGCCAGTATCCAGACCGGGACAGGGGTTAGTGAAGCTTTCTTT	CASIQTGTGVSEAFF
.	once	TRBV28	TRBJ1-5	TGTGCCAGCGGCTCAGCGGGCAATCAGCCCCAGCATTTT	CASGSAGNQPQHF
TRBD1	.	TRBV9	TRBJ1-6	TGTGCCAGCAGCACGTCCGGGACAGGGAATTCACCCCTCCACTTT	CASSTSGTGNSPLHF
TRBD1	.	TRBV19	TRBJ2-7	TGTGCCAGTAGTCCCTTGGGACAGTGGTTAAGTAGGCCCTACGAGCAGTACTTC	CASSPLGQWLSRPYEQYF
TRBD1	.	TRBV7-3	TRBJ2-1	TGTGCCAGCAGCCGAGGACAGGGGAGGGTGCAGTTCTTC	CASSRGQGRVQFF
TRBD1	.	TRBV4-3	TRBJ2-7	TGCGCCAGCAGCCATCGGACAGGGGGAGGCTACGAGCAGTACTTC	CASSHRTGGGYEQYF
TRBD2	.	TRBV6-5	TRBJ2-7	TGTGCCAGCAGTCATCGACTAGCGGGAGTTAGCGAGCAGTACTTC	CASSHRLAGVSEQYF
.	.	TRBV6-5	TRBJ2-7	TGTGCCAGCAGGCCAGGGGTCCCCTACGAGCAGTACTTC	CASRPGVPYEQYF
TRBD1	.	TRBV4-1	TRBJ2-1	TGCGCCAGCAGCCACCCCGGGACAGGGGAGGCGAATGAGCAGTTCTTC	CASSHPGTGEANEQFF
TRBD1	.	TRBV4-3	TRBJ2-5	TGCGCCAGCAGCCAATACAGGGGGCCCGAGACCCAGTACTTC	CASSQYRGPETQYF
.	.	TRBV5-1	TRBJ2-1	TGCGCCAGCAGCCCGGCACTAGTTTTCGATGAGCAGTTCTTC	CASSPALVFDEQFF
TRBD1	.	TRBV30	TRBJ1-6	TGTGCCTGGAGGGTAACAGGGGTGGCGTCCCCCCTCCACTTT	CAWRVTGVASPLHF
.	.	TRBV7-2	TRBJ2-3	TGTGCCAGCAGCTTAGTAGCTAAAACCACAGATACGCAGTATTTT	CASSLVAKTTDTQYF
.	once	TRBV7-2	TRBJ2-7	TGTGCCAGCAGCTTGGGCCAGATCTCGGGGAGGTACTTC	CASSLGQISGRYF
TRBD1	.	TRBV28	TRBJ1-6	TGTGCCAGCAGTACGGGACAGAGATATTCACCCCTCCACTTT	CASSTGQRYSPLHF
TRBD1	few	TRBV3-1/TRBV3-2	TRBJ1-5	TGTGCCAGCAGTCGTCAGGGGGATAGCAATCAGCCCCAGCATTTT	CASSRQGDSNQPQHF
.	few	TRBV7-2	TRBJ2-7	TGTGCCAGCAGCTTAAGCCGATCCTCCTACGAGCAGTACTTC	CASSLSRSSYEQYF
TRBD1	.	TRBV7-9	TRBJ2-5	TGTGCCAGCAGTTTAGAAACAGGGGGCGAGTACTTC	CASSLETGGEYF
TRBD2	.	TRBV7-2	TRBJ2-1	TGTGCCAGCAGCTTGTATGCGGGAGCAATTAATGAGCAGTTCTTC	CASSLYAGAINEQFF